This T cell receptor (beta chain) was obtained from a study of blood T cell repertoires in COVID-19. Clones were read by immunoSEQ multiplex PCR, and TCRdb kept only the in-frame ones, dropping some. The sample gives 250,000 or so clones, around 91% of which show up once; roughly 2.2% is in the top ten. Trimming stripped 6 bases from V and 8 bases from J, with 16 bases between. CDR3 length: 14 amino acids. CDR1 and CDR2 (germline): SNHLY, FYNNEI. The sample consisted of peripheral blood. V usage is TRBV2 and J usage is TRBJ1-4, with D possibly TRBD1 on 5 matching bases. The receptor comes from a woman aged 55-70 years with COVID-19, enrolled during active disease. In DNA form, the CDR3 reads TGTGCCAGCAGAGAGTGGGGGGTCGGAGAAAAACTGTTTTTT. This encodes CASREWGVGEKLFF.